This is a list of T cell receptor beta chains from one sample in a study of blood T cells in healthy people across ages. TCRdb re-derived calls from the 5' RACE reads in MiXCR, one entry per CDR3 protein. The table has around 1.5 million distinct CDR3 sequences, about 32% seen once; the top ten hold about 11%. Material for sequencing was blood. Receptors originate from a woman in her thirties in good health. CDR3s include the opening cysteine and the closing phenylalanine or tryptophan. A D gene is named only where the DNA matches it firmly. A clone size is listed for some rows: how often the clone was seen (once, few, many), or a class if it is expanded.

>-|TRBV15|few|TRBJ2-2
CATSRGPGLAGSGELFF
TGTGCCACCAGCAGAGGGCCGGGACTGGCGGGTTCCGGGGAGCTGTTTTTT
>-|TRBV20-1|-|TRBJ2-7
CSARWLIASSYEQYF
TGCAGTGCCAGATGGCTGATAGCCTCATCCTACGAGCAGTACTTC
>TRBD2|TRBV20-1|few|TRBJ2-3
CRGGLAGEVRTDTQYF
TGCAGGGGGGGGCTAGCGGGAGAAGTGAGGACAGATACGCAGTATTTT
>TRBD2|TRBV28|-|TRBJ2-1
CASSFPAGGIYNEQFF
TGTGCCAGCAGTTTCCCAGCGGGAGGTATCTACAATGAGCAGTTCTTC
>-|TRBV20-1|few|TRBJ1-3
CSAPGNPGNTIYF
TGCAGTGCCCCGGGAAATCCTGGAAACACCATATATTTT
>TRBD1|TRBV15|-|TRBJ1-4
CATSNPWGTGGRSEKLFF
TGTGCCACCAGCAACCCCTGGGGGACAGGGGGAAGAAGTGAAAAACTGTTTTTT
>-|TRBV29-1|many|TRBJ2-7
CSVPPYEQYF
TGCAGCGTTCCTCCCTACGAGCAGTACTTC
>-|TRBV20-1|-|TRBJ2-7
CSAPTWDIHSYEQYF
TGCAGTGCCCCAACTTGGGACATTCACTCCTACGAGCAGTACTTC
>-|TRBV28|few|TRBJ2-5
CASTLLGTEGETQYF
TGTGCCAGCACCCTCCTCGGAACAGAGGGAGAGACCCAGTACTTC
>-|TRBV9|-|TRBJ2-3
CASSPGDGGSDTQYF
TGTGCCAGCAGCCCCGGGGACGGAGGGTCGGATACGCAGTATTTT
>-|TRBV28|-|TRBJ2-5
CASSPPDGEGGTQYF
TGTGCCAGCAGTCCTCCCGACGGGGAAGGAGGGACCCAGTACTTC
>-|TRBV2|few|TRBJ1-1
CASRIRTHTEAFF
TGTGCCAGCAGGATCAGAACGCACACTGAAGCTTTCTTT
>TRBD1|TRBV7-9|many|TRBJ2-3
CASTDGTGGLSDTQYF
TGTGCCAGCACCGATGGGACAGGGGGCCTGTCGGATACGCAGTATTTT
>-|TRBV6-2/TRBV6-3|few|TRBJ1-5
CASSPFRDQPQHF
TGTGCCAGCAGTCCATTCAGGGATCAGCCCCAGCATTTT
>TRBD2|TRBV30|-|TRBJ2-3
CANKAGLGIHLSTDTQYF
TGTGCCAACAAAGCGGGACTAGGGATACACCTAAGCACAGATACGCAGTATTTT
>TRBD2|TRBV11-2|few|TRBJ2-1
CASSLPSSGEQFF
TGTGCCAGCAGCTTACCCTCTAGCGGGGAGCAGTTCTTC
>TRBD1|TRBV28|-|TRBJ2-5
CASSLIRDRGETQYF
TGTGCCAGCAGTCTCATAAGGGACAGGGGAGAGACCCAGTACTTC
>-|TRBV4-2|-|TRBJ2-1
CASSQEDGEGFLSEQFF
TGTGCCAGCAGCCAAGAGGATGGGGAAGGGTTTTTGAGTGAGCAGTTCTTC
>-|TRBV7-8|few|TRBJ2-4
CASSSHGTIAKNIQYF
TGTGCCAGCAGCTCCCACGGGACCATAGCCAAAAACATTCAGTACTTC
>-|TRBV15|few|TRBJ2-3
CATTRSEGSLDTQYF
TGTGCCACCACCAGGAGCGAGGGTAGCCTAGATACGCAGTATTTT
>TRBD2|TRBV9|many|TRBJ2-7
CASSVLAGGPYEQYF
TGTGCCAGCAGCGTATTAGCGGGAGGGCCCTACGAGCAGTACTTC
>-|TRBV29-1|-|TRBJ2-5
CSVGSRGQETQYF
TGCAGCGTTGGCTCACGAGGCCAAGAGACCCAGTACTTC
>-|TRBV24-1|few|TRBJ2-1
CATSGRGRYNEQFF
TGTGCCACCAGTGGAAGGGGACGCTACAATGAGCAGTTCTTC
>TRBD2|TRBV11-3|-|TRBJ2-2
CASSWTSTGELFF
TGTGCCAGCAGCTGGACTAGCACCGGGGAGCTGTTTTTT
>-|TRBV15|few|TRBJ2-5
CATSRSGGRATKETQYF
TGTGCCACCAGCAGAAGTGGGGGCCGCGCGACAAAAGAGACCCAGTACTTC
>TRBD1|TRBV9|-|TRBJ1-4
CASSEGQGRLFF
TGTGCCAGCAGCGAGGGACAGGGAAGACTGTTTTTT
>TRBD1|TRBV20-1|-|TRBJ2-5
CSARKLGQVETQYF
TGCAGTGCTAGAAAATTGGGACAGGTAGAGACCCAGTACTTC
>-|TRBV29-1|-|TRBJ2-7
CSVPQQRWRREQYF
TGCAGCGTTCCCCAACAGAGATGGCGACGCGAGCAGTACTTC